Below are 16 T cell receptor beta chains sequenced from a single sample in a study of blood T cell repertoires in COVID-19. The protocol was immunoSEQ multiplex PCR, while the TCRdb copy is restricted to in-frame clones and leaves out a portion. The sample has under 250,000 clones; about 88% are singletons. Sequences were obtained from peripheral blood. These receptors all come from a woman in her 70s with active or convalescent COVID-19.

In this sample, this clone turned up once. This chain joins TRBV4-3 and TRBJ1-4, with 7 nucleotides matching TRBD1. Germline V lookup: CDR1 LGHNA, CDR2 YSLEER. This CDR3 spans 20 amino acids. With 0 bases clipped from V and 0 bases from J, the junction kept 13 bases outside the gene matches. The CDR3 nucleotides are TGCGCCAGCAGCCAAGATGCCCTATACAGGGGAAGTGCAACTAATGAAAAACTGTTTTTT. It yields the protein CASSQDALYRGSATNEKLFF.

J is TRBJ2-1 and V is TRBV27, with a weak D call TRBD2 (6 bases). Germline lookup yields CDR1 MNHEY and CDR2 SMNVEV (reference sequence). The CDR3 totals 14 residues. V dropped 6 bases and J dropped 9 bases, with 18 bases sitting between them. CDR3: CASSRRRGFGEQFF. The CDR3 DNA sequence: TGTGCCAGCAGCCGCCGCCGGGGGTTTGGTGAGCAGTTCTTC.

The V and J genes are TRBV5-1 and TRBJ1-1, with 9 bases lining up with TRBD1. CDR3 length: 14 amino acids. V was clipped by 4 bases and J by 4 bases; unmatched bases: 5. Germline V gene sequence: CDR1 SGHRS, CDR2 YFSETQ. CDR3: CASSLGQGITEAFF. The DNA of the CDR3 is TGCGCCAGCAGCCTAGGACAGGGGATCACTGAAGCTTTCTTT.

The genes are TRBV19 and TRBJ1-1, with 9 bases matching TRBD1. The CDR3 length is 17 residues. Unmatched junction bases numbered 13, after V lost 7 bases and J lost 1 base. Germline assignment: CDR1 LNHDA and CDR2 SQIVND (reference sequence). The CDR3 is CASTLRGGTGRNTEAFF. The DNA of the CDR3 is TGTGCCAGTACCCTAAGGGGGGGGACAGGGAGGAACACTGAAGCTTTCTTT.

This rearrangement joins TRBV24-1 to TRBJ2-3; TRBD2 might be the D (6 bases). From germline, CDR1 is KGHDR and CDR2 SFDVKD. Trimming shortened V by 5 bases and J by 2 bases, and 19 bases separated the two germline ends. The CDR3 totals 17 residues. As DNA, the CDR3 is TGTGCCACCAGTGGTGGCTTCCAGGGACTCCTCACAGATACGCAGTATTTT. Encoded protein: CATSGGFQGLLTDTQYF.

This clone has a handful of counts. The V call is TRBV7-9, the J call TRBJ1-4; 8 nucleotides agree with TRBD1. The CDR3 totals 12 residues. The trim removed 6 bases at V and 8 bases at J, leaving 2 bases unmatched. Germline loops: CDR1 SEHNR, CDR2 FQNEAQ (reference sequence). The CDR3 region has the DNA TGTGCCAGCAGGTGGACAGGGGAAAAACTGTTTTTT. Protein product: CASRWTGEKLFF.

This chain links TRBV5-8 with TRBJ1-5; possible D gene TRBD1, 6 bases. The CDR3 is 15 amino acids. CDR1 and CDR2 (germline): SGHTS, YDEGEE. The V gene lost 2 bases and the J gene lost 2 bases, with 11 bases spanning the gap. Written as DNA, the CDR3 is TGTGCCAGCAGCTTAAGGGGGATGCGCAATCAGCCCCAGCATTTT. This gives the protein CASSLRGMRNQPQHF.

This CDR3 is CASSGTGGGNTGELFF. For the CDR3, the DNA is TGCGCCAGCAGCGGAACAGGGGGCGGAAACACCGGGGAGCTGTTTTTT. The genes are TRBV5-1 and TRBJ2-2, with TRBD1 identical over 9 bases. Per the germline V gene, CDR1 is SGHRS and CDR2 is YFSETQ. The junction had 6 bases not matched to a gene; V was cut back by 4 bases and J by 2 bases. This CDR3 has 16 amino acids.

This clone was recorded once. This chain connects TRBV5-1 to TRBJ2-5, with 11 nucleotides matching TRBD1. Per the germline V gene, CDR1 is SGHRS and CDR2 is YFSETQ. This CDR3 has 16 residues. With 4 bases clipped from V and 4 bases from J, the junction kept 9 bases outside the gene matches. Written as DNA, the CDR3 is TGCGCCAGCAGCCGAGGGCCGGGACAGGGGGGAGAGACCCAGTACTTC. Protein: CASSRGPGQGGETQYF. Supplemented by reference TRBV5-1 and TRBJ2-5, the full variable domain reads KAGVTQTPRYLIKTRGQQVTLSCSPISGHRSVSWYQQTPGQGLQFLFEYFSETQRNKGNFPGRFSGRQFSNSRSEMNVSTLELGDSALYLCASSRGPGQGGETQYFGPGTRLLVL.

V gene TRBV18 combines with J gene TRBJ1-2; 9 bases are shared with TRBD1. There are 13 residues in the CDR3. Losses at the gene ends were 6 bases for V and 7 bases for J; bases not matched to a gene: 6. Germline V CDR1 and CDR2: KGHSH, LQKENI. The CDR3 coding sequence is TGTGCCAGCTCGACTTCGGACAGGGGTGGCTACACCTTC. It codes for CASSTSDRGGYTF.

The CDR3 DNA sequence: TGTGCCAGCAGTTCCCGTCACGAGCAGTACTTC. This gives the protein CASSSRHEQYF. This rearrangement joins TRBV12-3 or TRBV12-4 to TRBJ2-7, with D unresolved. This CDR3 region has 11 residues. V lost 4 bases, J lost 5 bases, and 6 bases lay in between.

V and J are TRBV27 and TRBJ2-1; D is perhaps TRBD2 (7 bases). Trimming removed 5 bases from V and 0 bases from J, with 20 bases in between. CDR1 and CDR2 from the germline V gene are MNHEY and SMNVEV (reference sequence). The length of the CDR3 is 18 residues. CDR3 amino acids: CASSLGRGRPGSYNEQFF. Written as DNA, the CDR3 is TGTGCCAGCAGTCTGGGGAGGGGGAGACCCGGCTCCTACAATGAGCAGTTCTTC.

The chain joins TRBV7-2 to TRBJ1-2, with D tentatively TRBD1 (6 bases). Germline values: CDR1 SGHTA, CDR2 FQGNSA. V gave up 2 bases and J gave up 8 bases, with 15 bases separating them. CDR3 length equals 14 residues. The CDR3 loop reads CASSLSGTQRGYTF. In DNA, the CDR3 is TGTGCCAGCAGCTTATCCGGGACACAAAGGGGCTACACCTTC.

The genes are TRBV24-1 and TRBJ2-5; 10 bases fit TRBD1. The CDR3 runs to 15 residues. Germline V gene data show CDR1 as KGHDR and CDR2 as SFDVKD. J was trimmed by 3 bases and V by 4 bases; bases with no gene match: 4. In nucleotides, the CDR3 is TGTGCCACCAGTGACCATGGGACAGGGGAAGAGACCCAGTACTTC. Protein sequence: CATSDHGTGEETQYF.

The chain is built from TRBV6-5 and TRBJ1-5, with a tentative D call TRBD1 (6 bases). The germline gives CDR1 MNHEY, CDR2 SVGAGI. This CDR3 has 15 amino acids. The ends were cut back, 6 bases at V and 2 bases at J, with 14 bases in the middle. The CDR3 loop reads CASSAQGFGNQPQHF. CDR3 in DNA: TGTGCCAGCAGCGCGCAGGGGTTTGGCAATCAGCCCCAGCATTTT.

The chain couples TRBV27 to TRBJ1-5; D gene uncertain. V was cut by 4 bases and J by 3 bases, with 7 bases left in between. Germline assignment: CDR1 MNHEY and CDR2 SMNVEV (reference sequence). The CDR3 totals 13 residues. The CDR3 protein is CASSWEVNQPQHF. The CDR3 DNA reads as TGTGCCAGCAGTTGGGAGGTCAATCAGCCCCAGCATTTT.